These 10 T cell receptor beta chains were sequenced from one sample in a study of cytomegalovirus exposure and HLA in healthy donors. The PCR employed 60 Vbeta primers together with 13 Jbeta primers. The assay was immunoSEQ multiplex PCR, and TCRdb's table has in-frame clones only and misses some. The repertoire has tens of thousands of clones, about 80% of them found once; the top ten carry nearly 4%. Specimen: PBMCs. These receptors all stem from a woman in her 40s in good health and CMV-seronegative.

CDR3 bases: TGTGCCAGCAGTACGAGGGCTTCCCCATACAATGAGCAGTTCTTC. Translation: CASSTRASPYNEQFF. The rearrangement links TRBV2 to TRBJ2-1; TRBD2 might be the D (5 bases). V was clipped by 5 bases and J by 4 bases, with 15 bases between them. The germline gives CDR1 SNHLY, CDR2 FYNNEI. There are 15 residues in the CDR3.

The chain's CDR3 is CASRGGRADTQYF. CDR3 coding DNA: TGTGCCAGCAGGGGAGGGAGGGCAGATACGCAGTATTTT. This chain connects TRBV28 to TRBJ2-3; TRBD2 agrees at 7 bases. The CDR3 is made up of 13 amino acids. Trimming cost V 6 bases and J 4 bases; bases outside gene matches: 4. Germline loops: CDR1 MDHEN, CDR2 SYDVKM.

In its sample, this clone was seen a few times. The chain combines TRBV28 with TRBJ1-1, with D tentatively TRBD1 (5 bases). Trimming took 7 bases from V and 0 from J, leaving 12 bases between them. CDR1 and CDR2 from the germline V gene are MDHEN and SYDVKM. There are 14 residues in the CDR3. CDR3 amino acids: CASTAGGVNTEAFF. In DNA, the CDR3 is TGTGCCAGCACTGCCGGGGGGGTGAACACTGAAGCTTTCTTT.

Only one count was recorded for this clone. The rearrangement joins TRBV30 to TRBJ1-2; the match to TRBD1 covers 11 bases. Trimming removed 7 bases from V and 5 bases from J; junction bases left unmatched: 9. The germline V gene encodes CDR1 GTSNPN and CDR2 SVGIG (reference sequence). The length of the CDR3 is 14 residues. CDR3 amino acids: CALNPGTGGYGYTF. The CDR3 nucleotides are TGTGCCTTGAACCCCGGGACAGGGGGATATGGCTACACCTTC.

The rearrangement uses TRBV27 and TRBJ1-2; TRBD1 is a possible D gene (6 bases). CDR3 size: 15 residues. V shed 4 bases and J shed 2 bases, with 14 bases lying between them. Germline loops: CDR1 MNHEY, CDR2 SMNVEV (reference sequence). Here the CDR3 reads CASSYKGETNYGYTF. The CDR3 DNA reads as TGTGCCAGCAGTTACAAGGGGGAGACAAACTATGGCTACACCTTC.

The rearrangement uses TRBV10-3 and TRBJ1-3, with D perhaps TRBD1 (6 bases). The V end was cut by 0 bases, the J end by 0 bases, with 9 bases between. The germline V gene encodes CDR1 ENHRY and CDR2 SYGVKD. This CDR3 is 16 amino acids long. The DNA of the CDR3 is TGTGCCATCAGTGAGTCTACAGGGCTCTCTGGAAACACCATATATTTT. As protein: CAISESTGLSGNTIYF.

The V call is TRBV18, the J call TRBJ1-2, with 7 bases identical to TRBD1. From germline, CDR1 is KGHSH and CDR2 LQKENI. The CDR3 runs 13 residues. The V segment lost 8 bases and the J segment 1 base; nucleotides outside the gene matches: 4. Here the CDR3 DNA reads TGTGCCAGCAACAGGGGAGGTAACTATGGCTACACCTTC. Translating gives CASNRGGNYGYTF.

V and J are TRBV5-1 and TRBJ1-1; 7 bases match TRBD1. Germline trimming cut 4 bases from V and 4 bases from J; bases unmatched to any gene: 7. Germline-derived CDR1 and CDR2 are SGHRS and YFSETQ. The CDR3 has 14 amino acids. This CDR3 reads CASSPPGTVTEAFF. In nucleotides, the CDR3 is TGCGCCAGCAGCCCACCTGGGACAGTCACTGAAGCTTTCTTT. Complete variable domain (other parts from reference TRBV5-1 and TRBJ1-1): KAGVTQTPRYLIKTRGQQVTLSCSPISGHRSVSWYQQTPGQGLQFLFEYFSETQRNKGNFPGRFSGRQFSNSRSEMNVSTLELGDSALYLCASSPPGTVTEAFFGQGTRLTVV.

This clone occurred a few times. V usage is TRBV11-2 and J usage is TRBJ2-7; tentatively, D is TRBD2 (6 bases). Between the trimmed V and J ends, which lost 5 bases and 6 bases, there was a span of 14 bases. This CDR3 comprises 13 residues. The germline CDR1 and CDR2 sequences are SGHAT and FQNNGV. CDR3 loop: CASSIRLDREQYF. The CDR3 nucleotides are TGTGCCAGCAGCATCCGACTAGATCGCGAGCAGTACTTC.

The V call is TRBV27, the J call TRBJ2-3, with D perhaps TRBD1 (5 bases). Trimming stripped 2 bases from V and 2 bases from J, with 11 bases between. The CDR3 contains 15 residues. Germline V lookup: CDR1 MNHEY, CDR2 SMNVEV (reference sequence). CDR3 coding DNA: TGTGCCAGCAGTTTACATTGGACAATCACAGATACGCAGTATTTT. As protein: CASSLHWTITDTQYF.